This T cell receptor beta chain appears in the sequencing data of a study of response to subunit inactivated influenza vaccine. From the RT-PCR reads, TCRdb called clonotypes with MiXCR, one entry per CDR3 protein. The sample includes roughly 700,000 distinct CDR3 sequences, approximately 15% of them seen just once. Germline values: CDR1 SGHTA, CDR2 FQGNSA. Trimming pared 4 bases from V and 1 base from J, leaving 14 bases between. The CDR3 consists of 16 residues. The sample holds one count of this clonotype. The receptor was derived from a man aged 50-60 years who received an inactivated influenza vaccine. The sample consisted of PBMCs from blood, taken about 14 days before vaccination. V is TRBV7-2 and J is TRBJ2-4; a weak D match, TRBD2 (6 bases). The CDR3 here is CASSSFAGLAKNIQYF. CDR3 DNA sequence: TGTGCCAGCAGCTCCTTCGCGGGGTTGGCCAAAAACATTCAGTACTTC.